This is a list of T cell receptor beta chains from one sample in a study of CD8 T cells in ankylosing spondylitis. In TCRdb, the 5' RACE reads were re-called with MiXCR into one record per CDR3 protein. The repertoire holds nearly 250,000 distinct CDR3 sequences, with over 30% as singletons. Material: blood, either unsorted or a sorted T cell fraction (not recorded which). The receptors stem from a male donor with ankylosing spondylitis or in good health (not recorded which). Both conserved end residues are part of each CDR3. Fields, in order: D gene, clone size, J gene, V gene, CDR3 protein, CDR3 DNA. D genes are given only for firm matches. A clone size is listed for some rows: how often the clone was seen (once, few, many), or a class if it is expanded.

d_gene: TRBD1; abundance: few; j_gene: TRBJ2-7; v_gene: TRBV9; CDR3aa: CASSGGTGINYEQYF; CDR3nt: TGTGCCAGCAGCGGGGGGACAGGGATAAACTACGAGCAGTACTTC
d_gene: TRBD1; abundance: -; j_gene: TRBJ2-7; v_gene: TRBV3-1; CDR3aa: CASRRQGAVEQYF; CDR3nt: TGTGCCAGCAGGCGACAGGGGGCGGTTGAGCAGTACTTC
d_gene: -; abundance: -; j_gene: TRBJ1-5; v_gene: TRBV5-1; CDR3aa: CASSLEGHSNQPQHF; CDR3nt: TGCGCCAGCAGCTTGGAGGGCCACAGCAATCAGCCCCAGCATTTT
d_gene: -; abundance: -; j_gene: TRBJ1-4; v_gene: TRBV6-5; CDR3aa: CASSPLGSKLFF; CDR3nt: TGTGCCAGCAGCCCCTTGGGCTCAAAACTGTTTTTT
d_gene: -; abundance: many; j_gene: TRBJ1-3; v_gene: TRBV20-1; CDR3aa: CSARQRTTNTIYF; CDR3nt: TGCAGTGCCCGACAGAGGACAACAAACACCATATATTTT
d_gene: -; abundance: -; j_gene: TRBJ2-7; v_gene: TRBV5-6; CDR3aa: CASSLAVPSYEQYF; CDR3nt: TGTGCCAGCAGCTTGGCCGTTCCCTCCTACGAGCAGTACTTC
d_gene: -; abundance: -; j_gene: TRBJ2-3; v_gene: TRBV6-5; CDR3aa: CASSYSGRAGTDTQYF; CDR3nt: TGTGCCAGCAGTTACTCGGGGCGGGCCGGCACAGATACGCAGTATTTT
d_gene: -; abundance: -; j_gene: TRBJ1-2; v_gene: TRBV18; CDR3aa: CASSPGDVNHGYTF; CDR3nt: TGTGCCAGCTCACCAGGAGACGTAAACCACGGCTACACCTTC
d_gene: -; abundance: -; j_gene: TRBJ1-2; v_gene: TRBV5-5; CDR3aa: CASSLALQYYGYTF; CDR3nt: TGTGCCAGCAGCTTGGCACTCCAGTACTATGGCTACACCTTC
d_gene: -; abundance: few; j_gene: TRBJ2-3; v_gene: TRBV20-1; CDR3aa: CSAEDLGNTQYF; CDR3nt: TGCAGTGCGGAGGACCTTGGGAATACGCAGTATTTT
d_gene: TRBD1; abundance: -; j_gene: TRBJ2-5; v_gene: TRBV5-1; CDR3aa: CASSAGTAQETQYF; CDR3nt: TGCGCCAGCAGCGCCGGGACAGCGCAAGAGACCCAGTACTTC
d_gene: -; abundance: -; j_gene: TRBJ1-1; v_gene: TRBV10-2; CDR3aa: CASTLGTEAFF; CDR3nt: TGCGCCAGCACCCTCGGGACTGAAGCTTTCTTT
d_gene: -; abundance: few; j_gene: TRBJ1-1; v_gene: TRBV29-1; CDR3aa: CSVSGWVTEAFF; CDR3nt: TGCAGCGTGTCTGGTTGGGTCACTGAAGCTTTCTTT
d_gene: -; abundance: few; j_gene: TRBJ2-3; v_gene: TRBV7-9; CDR3aa: CASSTGGTGVDTQYF; CDR3nt: TGTGCCAGCAGCACCGGGGGCACAGGGGTAGATACGCAGTATTTT
d_gene: -; abundance: few; j_gene: TRBJ2-6; v_gene: TRBV3-1; CDR3aa: CASSPVRLISGANVLTF; CDR3nt: TGTGCCAGCAGCCCCGTTCGACTGATTTCTGGGGCCAACGTCCTGACTTTC
d_gene: -; abundance: few; j_gene: TRBJ2-5; v_gene: TRBV5-5; CDR3aa: CASSFDGGGKETQYF; CDR3nt: TGTGCCAGCAGCTTCGATGGGGGAGGTAAAGAGACCCAGTACTTC
d_gene: -; abundance: few; j_gene: TRBJ2-7; v_gene: TRBV6-1; CDR3aa: CASSQGQFSYEQYF; CDR3nt: TGTGCCAGCAGCCAAGGACAGTTCTCCTACGAGCAGTACTTC
d_gene: -; abundance: -; j_gene: TRBJ1-1; v_gene: TRBV7-9; CDR3aa: CASSLLQGGDTEAFF; CDR3nt: TGTGCCAGCAGCTTACTTCAGGGAGGGGACACTGAAGCTTTCTTT
d_gene: -; abundance: few; j_gene: TRBJ2-7; v_gene: TRBV6-1; CDR3aa: CASSRGRLYEQYF; CDR3nt: TGTGCCAGCAGCCGGGGCCGTCTTTACGAGCAGTACTTC
d_gene: TRBD1; abundance: -; j_gene: TRBJ2-5; v_gene: TRBV7-7; CDR3aa: CASSLQDRRHETQYF; CDR3nt: TGTGCTAGCAGCTTACAGGACAGGCGTCACGAGACCCAGTACTTC
d_gene: -; abundance: few; j_gene: TRBJ2-5; v_gene: TRBV6-2/TRBV6-3; CDR3aa: CASSPRPLWATRAETQYF; CDR3nt: TGTGCCAGCAGCCCCCGCCCCTTGTGGGCTACGCGAGCGGAGACCCAGTACTTC
d_gene: -; abundance: few; j_gene: TRBJ2-1; v_gene: TRBV20-1; CDR3aa: CSARDRRSYNEQFF; CDR3nt: TGCAGTGCTAGGGACCGACGCTCCTACAATGAGCAGTTCTTC
d_gene: TRBD1; abundance: few; j_gene: TRBJ1-1; v_gene: TRBV6-1; CDR3aa: CASSMTGVTEAFF; CDR3nt: TGTGCCAGCAGCATGACAGGGGTCACTGAAGCTTTCTTT
d_gene: -; abundance: few; j_gene: TRBJ2-3; v_gene: TRBV6-2/TRBV6-3; CDR3aa: CASLDSSTDTQYF; CDR3nt: TGTGCCAGCTTGGACAGTAGCACAGATACGCAGTATTTT
d_gene: -; abundance: -; j_gene: TRBJ2-5; v_gene: TRBV20-1; CDR3aa: CSASDHSLDKKETQYF; CDR3nt: TGCAGTGCTAGTGACCACAGCTTGGATAAGAAAGAGACCCAGTACTTC
d_gene: TRBD2; abundance: -; j_gene: TRBJ2-1; v_gene: TRBV7-2; CDR3aa: CASSRTSWHEQFF; CDR3nt: TGTGCCAGCAGCCGGACTAGTTGGCATGAGCAGTTCTTC
d_gene: -; abundance: few; j_gene: TRBJ2-1; v_gene: TRBV5-1; CDR3aa: CASSLRAGDSHNEQFF; CDR3nt: TGCGCCAGCAGCTTGAGGGCAGGGGATTCCCACAATGAGCAGTTCTTC
d_gene: -; abundance: few; j_gene: TRBJ2-5; v_gene: TRBV12-3/TRBV12-4; CDR3aa: CASTMDGGLETQYF; CDR3nt: TGTGCCAGCACCATGGATGGGGGGCTGGAGACCCAGTACTTC
d_gene: -; abundance: few; j_gene: TRBJ1-1; v_gene: TRBV15; CDR3aa: CATSRVQGTEAFF; CDR3nt: TGTGCCACCAGCAGAGTACAGGGCACTGAAGCTTTCTTT
d_gene: -; abundance: -; j_gene: TRBJ2-7; v_gene: TRBV11-2; CDR3aa: CASSLNGVVYEQYF; CDR3nt: TGTGCCAGCAGCTTGAACGGAGTCGTATACGAGCAGTACTTC
d_gene: -; abundance: few; j_gene: TRBJ1-6; v_gene: TRBV20-1; CDR3aa: CSALPGNYNSPLHF; CDR3nt: TGCAGTGCCCTTCCGGGGAACTATAATTCACCCCTCCACTTT
d_gene: -; abundance: -; j_gene: TRBJ2-1; v_gene: TRBV30; CDR3aa: CAWSVESNEQFF; CDR3nt: TGTGCCTGGAGTGTAGAGTCAAATGAGCAGTTCTTC
d_gene: -; abundance: -; j_gene: TRBJ2-2; v_gene: TRBV4-1; CDR3aa: CASSQVVTGELFF; CDR3nt: TGCGCCAGCAGCCAAGTTGTCACCGGGGAGCTGTTTTTT
d_gene: TRBD1; abundance: many; j_gene: TRBJ1-1; v_gene: TRBV18; CDR3aa: CASSPLLQGARNTEAFF; CDR3nt: TGTGCCAGCTCACCACTACTTCAGGGGGCTCGGAACACTGAAGCTTTCTTT
d_gene: TRBD2; abundance: -; j_gene: TRBJ2-5; v_gene: TRBV4-2; CDR3aa: CASGSGGAGETQYF; CDR3nt: TGTGCCAGCGGCAGCGGGGGGGCCGGCGAGACCCAGTACTTC
d_gene: TRBD1; abundance: -; j_gene: TRBJ1-5; v_gene: TRBV20-1; CDR3aa: CSARRTGVSNQPQHF; CDR3nt: TGCAGTGCCCGCCGGACAGGGGTTTCCAATCAGCCCCAGCATTTT
d_gene: TRBD2; abundance: few; j_gene: TRBJ2-5; v_gene: TRBV29-1; CDR3aa: CSVDDDGTSGETQYF; CDR3nt: TGCAGCGTTGATGATGACGGGACTAGCGGGGAGACCCAGTACTTC
d_gene: TRBD1; abundance: -; j_gene: TRBJ1-1; v_gene: TRBV20-1; CDR3aa: CSAREDRATEAFF; CDR3nt: TGCAGTGCTAGAGAGGACAGGGCCACTGAAGCTTTCTTT
d_gene: -; abundance: -; j_gene: TRBJ2-3; v_gene: TRBV20-1; CDR3aa: CSARDEEVTDTQYF; CDR3nt: TGCAGTGCTAGAGATGAGGAGGTCACAGATACGCAGTATTTT
d_gene: -; abundance: few; j_gene: TRBJ1-1; v_gene: TRBV5-1; CDR3aa: CASSLAPGRYTEAFF; CDR3nt: TGCGCCAGCAGCTTGGCCCCAGGGAGGTACACTGAAGCTTTCTTT